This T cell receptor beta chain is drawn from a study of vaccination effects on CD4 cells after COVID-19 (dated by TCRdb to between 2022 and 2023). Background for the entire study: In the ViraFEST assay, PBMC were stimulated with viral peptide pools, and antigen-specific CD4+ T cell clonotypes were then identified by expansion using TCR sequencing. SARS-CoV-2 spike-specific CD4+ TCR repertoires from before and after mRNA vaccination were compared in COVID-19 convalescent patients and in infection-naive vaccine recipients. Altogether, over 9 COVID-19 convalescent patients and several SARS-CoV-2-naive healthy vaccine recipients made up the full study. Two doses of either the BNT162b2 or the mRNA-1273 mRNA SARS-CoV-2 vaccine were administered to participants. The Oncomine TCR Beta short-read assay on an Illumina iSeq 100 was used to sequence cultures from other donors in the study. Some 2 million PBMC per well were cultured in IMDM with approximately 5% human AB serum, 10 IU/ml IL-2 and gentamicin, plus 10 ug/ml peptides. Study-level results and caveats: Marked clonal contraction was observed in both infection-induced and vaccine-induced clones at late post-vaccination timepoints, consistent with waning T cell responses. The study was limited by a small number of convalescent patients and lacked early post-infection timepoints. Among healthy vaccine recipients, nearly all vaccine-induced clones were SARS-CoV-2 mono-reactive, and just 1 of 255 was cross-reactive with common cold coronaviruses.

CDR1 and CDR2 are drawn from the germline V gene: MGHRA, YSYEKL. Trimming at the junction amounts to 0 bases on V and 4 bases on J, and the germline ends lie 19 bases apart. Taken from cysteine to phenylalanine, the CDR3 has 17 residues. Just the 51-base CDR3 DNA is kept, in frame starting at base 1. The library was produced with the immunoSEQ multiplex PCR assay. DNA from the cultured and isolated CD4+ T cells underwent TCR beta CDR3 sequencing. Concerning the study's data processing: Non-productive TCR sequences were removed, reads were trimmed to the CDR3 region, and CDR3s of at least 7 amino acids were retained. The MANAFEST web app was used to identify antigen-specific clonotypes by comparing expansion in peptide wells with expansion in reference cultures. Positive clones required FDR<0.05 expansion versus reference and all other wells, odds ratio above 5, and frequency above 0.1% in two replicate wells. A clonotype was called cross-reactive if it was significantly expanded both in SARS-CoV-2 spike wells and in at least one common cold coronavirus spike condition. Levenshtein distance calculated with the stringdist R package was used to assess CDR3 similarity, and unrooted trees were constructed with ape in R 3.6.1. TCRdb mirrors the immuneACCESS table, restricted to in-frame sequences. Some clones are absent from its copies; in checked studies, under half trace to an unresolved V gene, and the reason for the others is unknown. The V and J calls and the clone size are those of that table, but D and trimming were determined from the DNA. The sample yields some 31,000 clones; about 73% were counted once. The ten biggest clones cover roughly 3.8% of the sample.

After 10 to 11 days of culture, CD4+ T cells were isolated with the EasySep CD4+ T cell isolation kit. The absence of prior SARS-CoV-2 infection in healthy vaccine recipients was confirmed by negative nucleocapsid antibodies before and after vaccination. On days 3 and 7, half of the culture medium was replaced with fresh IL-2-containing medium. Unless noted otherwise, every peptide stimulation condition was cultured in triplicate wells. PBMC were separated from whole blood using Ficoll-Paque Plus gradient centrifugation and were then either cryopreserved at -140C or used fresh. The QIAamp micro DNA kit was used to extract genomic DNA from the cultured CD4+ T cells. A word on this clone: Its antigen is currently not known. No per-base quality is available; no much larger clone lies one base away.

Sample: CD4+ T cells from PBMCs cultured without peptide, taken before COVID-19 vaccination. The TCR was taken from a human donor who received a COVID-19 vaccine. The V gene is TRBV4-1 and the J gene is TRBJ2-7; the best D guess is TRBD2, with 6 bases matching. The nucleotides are TGCGCCAGCAGCCAAGATAATCGGGGGAGTTTTTTTTACGAGCAGTACTTC. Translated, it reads CASSQDNRGSFFYEQYF.